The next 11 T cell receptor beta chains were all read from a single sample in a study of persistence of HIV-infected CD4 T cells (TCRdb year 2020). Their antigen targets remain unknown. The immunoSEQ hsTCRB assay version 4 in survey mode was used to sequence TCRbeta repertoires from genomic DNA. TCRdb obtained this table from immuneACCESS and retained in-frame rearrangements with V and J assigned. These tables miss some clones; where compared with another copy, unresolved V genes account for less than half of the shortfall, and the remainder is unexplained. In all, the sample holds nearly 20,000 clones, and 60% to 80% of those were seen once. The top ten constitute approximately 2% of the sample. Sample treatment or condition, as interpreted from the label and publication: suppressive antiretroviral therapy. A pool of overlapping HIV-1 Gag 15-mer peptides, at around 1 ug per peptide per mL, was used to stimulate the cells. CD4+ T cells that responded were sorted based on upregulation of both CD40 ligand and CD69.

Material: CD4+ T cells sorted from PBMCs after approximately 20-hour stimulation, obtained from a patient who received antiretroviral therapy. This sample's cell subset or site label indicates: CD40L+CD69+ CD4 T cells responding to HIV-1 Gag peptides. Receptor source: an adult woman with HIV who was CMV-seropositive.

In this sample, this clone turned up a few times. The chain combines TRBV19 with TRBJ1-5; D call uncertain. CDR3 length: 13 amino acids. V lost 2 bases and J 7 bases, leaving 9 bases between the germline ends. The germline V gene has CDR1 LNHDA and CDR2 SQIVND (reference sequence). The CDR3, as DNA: TGTGCCAGTAGTATACTTAGGGAACAGCCCCAGCATTTT. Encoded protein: CASSILREQPQHF.

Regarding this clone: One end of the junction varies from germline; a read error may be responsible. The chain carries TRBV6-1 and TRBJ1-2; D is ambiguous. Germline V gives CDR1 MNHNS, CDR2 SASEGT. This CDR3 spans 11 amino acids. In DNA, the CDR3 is TGTGCCAGCAGTGACGTGAGGGCTGCCGGCTTC. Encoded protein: CASSDVRAAGF.

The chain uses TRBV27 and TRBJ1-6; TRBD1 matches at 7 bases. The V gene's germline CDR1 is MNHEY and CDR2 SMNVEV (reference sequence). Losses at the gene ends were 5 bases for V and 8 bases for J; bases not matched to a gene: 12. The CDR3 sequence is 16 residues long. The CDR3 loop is CASSRSGDSFYSPLHF. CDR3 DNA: TGTGCCAGCAGTCGGAGTGGGGACAGCTTTTATTCACCCCTCCACTTT.

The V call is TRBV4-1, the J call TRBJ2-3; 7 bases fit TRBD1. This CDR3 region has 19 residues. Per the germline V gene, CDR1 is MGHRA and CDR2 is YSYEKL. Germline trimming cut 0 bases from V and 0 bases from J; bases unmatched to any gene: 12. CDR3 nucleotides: TGCGCCAGCAGCCAAGATTATTTCAAGGGGACAGCGAGCACAGATACGCAGTATTTT. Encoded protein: CASSQDYFKGTASTDTQYF.

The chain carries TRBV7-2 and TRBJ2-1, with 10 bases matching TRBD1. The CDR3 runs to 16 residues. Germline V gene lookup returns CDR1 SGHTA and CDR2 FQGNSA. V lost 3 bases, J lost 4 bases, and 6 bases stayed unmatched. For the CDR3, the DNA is TGTGCCAGCAGCTTTCCTACGGGACAGGGGTACAATGAGCAGTTCTTC. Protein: CASSFPTGQGYNEQFF.

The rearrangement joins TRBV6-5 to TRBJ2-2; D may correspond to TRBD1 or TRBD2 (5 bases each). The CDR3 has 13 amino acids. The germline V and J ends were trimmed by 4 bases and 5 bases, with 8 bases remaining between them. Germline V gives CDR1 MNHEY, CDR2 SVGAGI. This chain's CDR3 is CASSWGFTGELFF. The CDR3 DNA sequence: TGTGCCAGCAGTTGGGGGTTTACCGGGGAGCTGTTTTTT.

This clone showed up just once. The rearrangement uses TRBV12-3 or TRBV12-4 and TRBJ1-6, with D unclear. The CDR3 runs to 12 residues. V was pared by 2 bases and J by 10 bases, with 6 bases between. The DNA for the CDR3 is TGTGCCAGCAGTTTATCCGTCTCACCCCTCCACTTT. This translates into CASSLSVSPLHF.

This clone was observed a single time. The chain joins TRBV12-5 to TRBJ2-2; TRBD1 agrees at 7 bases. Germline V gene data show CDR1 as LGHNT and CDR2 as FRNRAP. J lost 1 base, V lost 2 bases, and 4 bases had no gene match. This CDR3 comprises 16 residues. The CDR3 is CASGLTGTENTGELFF. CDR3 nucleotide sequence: TGTGCTAGTGGTTTGACTGGGACAGAGAACACCGGGGAGCTGTTTTTT.

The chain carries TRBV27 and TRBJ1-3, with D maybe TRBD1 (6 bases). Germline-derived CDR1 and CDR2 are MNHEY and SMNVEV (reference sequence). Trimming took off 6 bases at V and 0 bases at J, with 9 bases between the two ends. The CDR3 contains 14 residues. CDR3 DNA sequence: TGTGCCAGCAGACAGGGAGGCTCTGGAAACACCATATATTTT. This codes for CASRQGGSGNTIYF.

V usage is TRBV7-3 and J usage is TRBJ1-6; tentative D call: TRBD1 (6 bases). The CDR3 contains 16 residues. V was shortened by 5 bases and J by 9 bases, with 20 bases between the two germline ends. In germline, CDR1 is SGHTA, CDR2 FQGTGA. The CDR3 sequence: CASSLGGGGGISPLHF. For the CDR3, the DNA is TGTGCCAGCAGCCTGGGTGGCGGAGGGGGAATTTCACCCCTCCACTTT.

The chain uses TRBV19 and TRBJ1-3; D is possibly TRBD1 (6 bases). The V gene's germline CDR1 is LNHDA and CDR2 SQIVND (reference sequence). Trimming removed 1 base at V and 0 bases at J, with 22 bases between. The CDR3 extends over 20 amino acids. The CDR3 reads CASSIGRGAQTASSGNTIYF. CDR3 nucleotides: TGTGCCAGTAGTATAGGTCGGGGGGCCCAAACGGCCAGCTCTGGAAACACCATATATTTT.